This entry lists 16 T cell receptor beta chains sequenced from one sample in a study of T cell repertoires in cytomegalovirus infection. No cognate antigen is known for these TCRs. A single record per CDR3 protein comes from TCRdb applying MiXCR to the reads. The repertoire holds 650,000 to 900,000 distinct CDR3 sequences, with over 25% as singletons. The sequencing here drew on cultured CD8+ T cells from PBMCs, taken from culture after CMV antigen stimulation. These receptors were obtained from a human donor in good health (CMV status not recorded). Some clones in this sample may be carry-over from other donors' samples.

The chain joins TRBV10-3 to TRBJ1-1; maybe TRBD1 (5 bases). The CDR3 contains 14 residues. Germline V lookup: CDR1 ENHRY, CDR2 SYGVKD. The V and J ends lost 4 bases and 1 base respectively, with 10 bases between them. The CDR3 bases are TGTGCCATCAGTGCCGATACAGGGAACACTGAAGCTTTCTTT. This sequence encodes CAISADTGNTEAFF.

Ten or more counts support this clonotype. V gene TRBV7-9 combines with J gene TRBJ2-2, with D possibly being TRBD1 or TRBD2 (5 bases each). Germline V gene data show CDR1 as SEHNR and CDR2 as FQNEAQ (reference sequence). The CDR3 loop spans 15 amino acids. V lost 3 bases and J 3 bases, leaving 11 bases between the germline ends. For the CDR3, the DNA is TGTGCCAGCAGCTTGGGGGTTTCACACACCGGGGAGCTGTTTTTT. This translates into CASSLGVSHTGELFF.

The genes are TRBV7-4 and TRBJ2-7, with a weak D call TRBD2 (5 bases). Germline CDR1 SGHVT, CDR2 SQSDAQ. CDR3 length: 13 residues. CDR3 bases: TGTGTCAGCAGCCGACCGGACTCCTACGAACAGTACGTC. This translates into CVSSRPDSYEQYV.

The gene calls are TRBV6-5 and TRBJ2-1; D is ambiguous. The germline V gene has CDR1 MNHEY and CDR2 SVGAGI. The V end was cut by 2 bases, the J end by 6 bases, with 8 bases between. The CDR3 is made up of 13 amino acids. As DNA, the CDR3 is TGTGCCAGCAGTTACGGGCAGAGCAATGAGCAGTTCTTC. Translated: CASSYGQSNEQFF.

The V gene is TRBV6-8, the J gene TRBJ2-4; D is unresolved. CDR1 and CDR2 (germline): MNHGY, SAAAGT. V lost 5 bases to trimming and J lost 6 bases, with 17 bases between them. This CDR3 has 15 amino acids. CDR3 loop: CASSPSGLAGNIQYF. The CDR3 coding sequence is TGTGCCAGCAGTCCCTCCGGTTTAGCCGGAAACATTCAGTACTTC.

J is TRBJ1-6 and V is TRBV5-4; 7 nucleotides line up with TRBD1. The V gene's germline CDR1 is SGHNT and CDR2 YYREEE (reference sequence). Germline trimming cut 4 bases from V and 8 bases from J; bases unmatched to any gene: 9. CDR3 size: 15 residues. CDR3 residues: CASSILTGLDSPLHF. CDR3 bases: TGTGCCAGCAGCATCCTGACAGGGCTCGATTCACCCCTCCACTTT.

The chain joins TRBV6-6 to TRBJ1-1, with D possibly being TRBD1 (6 bases). Germline V gene sequence: CDR1 MNHNY, CDR2 SVGAGI (reference sequence). There are 16 residues in the CDR3. Trimming stripped 2 bases from V and 1 base from J, with 14 bases between. The CDR3 nucleotides are TGTGCCAGCAGTTACACGTTAGGGGGGGCGAACACTGAAGCTTTCTTT. It translates to CASSYTLGGANTEAFF.

This chain connects TRBV7-9 to TRBJ2-1, with a possible D match to TRBD2 (5 bases). Trimming removed 1 base at V and 10 bases at J, with 14 bases between. The CDR3 extends over 14 amino acids. From germline, CDR1 is SEHNR and CDR2 FQNEAQ (reference sequence). CDR3 in DNA: TGTGCCAGCAGCTTAGAAACGAGGGTAAGGGAGCAGTTCTTC. Translating it yields CASSLETRVREQFF.

This clonotype was seen only a few times. The chain uses TRBV6-2 or TRBV6-3 and TRBJ2-1; 7 nucleotides agree with TRBD1. The germline gives CDR1 MNHEY, CDR2 SVGEGT. The CDR3 totals 15 residues. Trimming at V came to 5 bases and at J to 4 bases, leaving 8 bases not matched to a gene. CDR3 DNA sequence: TGTGCCAGCAGTCTGACAGGGATCCCGTACAATGAGCAGTTCTTC. It codes for CASSLTGIPYNEQFF.

This clonotype was observed many times. This chain links TRBV7-2 with TRBJ1-1, with D uncertain. The CDR3 has 14 amino acids. Per germline, CDR1 SGHTA and CDR2 FQGNSA. V lost 6 bases to trimming and J lost 6 bases, with 17 bases between them. In DNA form, the CDR3 reads TGTGCCAGCAGACTATTACGGGGTATCGCTGAAGCTTTCTTT. This encodes CASRLLRGIAEAFF.

The rearrangement links TRBV5-6 to TRBJ1-4, with 12 bases fitting TRBD1. The CDR3 has 15 residues. In germline, CDR1 is SGHDT, CDR2 YYEEEE. The V and J ends lost 4 bases and 8 bases, in that order; junction bases with no gene match: 6. The CDR3 DNA reads as TGTGCCAGCAGCGTGGGACAGGGGGCTACGGAAAAACTGTTTTTT. Protein product: CASSVGQGATEKLFF.

This clonotype was detected only a few times. The chain couples TRBV7-8 to TRBJ1-5; 7 nucleotides align to TRBD1. The trim removed 1 base at V and 5 bases at J, leaving 11 bases unmatched. Germline CDR1 reads SGHVS; CDR2 reads FQNEAQ. This CDR3 contains 17 residues. DNA of the CDR3: TGTGCCAGCAGCTTAGGTCAGGGACAGTGGGACGATCAGCCCCAGCATTTT. Translated: CASSLGQGQWDDQPQHF.

This clonotype was recorded many times. The chain couples TRBV7-2 to TRBJ2-3, with D unclear. CDR3 length: 15 residues. The germline V gene has CDR1 SGHTA and CDR2 FQGNSA. Trimming shortened V by 3 bases and J by 1 base, and 11 bases separated the two germline ends. The CDR3 spells CASSLWARGTDTQYF. CDR3 bases: TGTGCCAGCAGCTTGTGGGCCCGGGGCACAGATACGCAGTATTTT.

This clonotype was detected only a few times. CDR3 sequence reads: CASSGDSTMGYTQYF. The CDR3 DNA sequence: TGTGCCAGCAGCGGGGACAGCACGATGGGGTATACGCAGTATTTT. V usage is TRBV11-3 and J usage is TRBJ2-3, with 7 bases that match TRBD1. Trimming at V came to 5 bases and at J to 7 bases, leaving 12 bases not matched to a gene. Per germline, CDR1 SGHNT and CDR2 YENEEA. The CDR3 consists of 15 residues.

This rearrangement joins TRBV9 to TRBJ2-1; D assignment may be TRBD1 or TRBD2 (5 bases each). Trimming cost V 0 bases and J 8 bases, with 12 bases left between them. CDR1 and CDR2 (germline): SGDLS, YYNGEE. The CDR3 is 14 residues long. The CDR3 region has the DNA TGTGCCAGCAGCGTAGGAGGGACCGACGATGAGCAGTTCTTC. Translation: CASSVGGTDDEQFF.

This clonotype was seen ten or more times. The chain recombines TRBV27 with TRBJ2-1; D is possibly TRBD1 (5 bases). Germline values: CDR1 MNHEY, CDR2 SMNVEV (reference sequence). This CDR3 has 12 residues. V lost 6 bases and J lost 10, with 13 bases in between. CDR3 amino acids: CASRTQGLEQFF. In DNA, the CDR3 is TGTGCCAGCAGAACGCAGGGTCTCGAGCAGTTCTTC.